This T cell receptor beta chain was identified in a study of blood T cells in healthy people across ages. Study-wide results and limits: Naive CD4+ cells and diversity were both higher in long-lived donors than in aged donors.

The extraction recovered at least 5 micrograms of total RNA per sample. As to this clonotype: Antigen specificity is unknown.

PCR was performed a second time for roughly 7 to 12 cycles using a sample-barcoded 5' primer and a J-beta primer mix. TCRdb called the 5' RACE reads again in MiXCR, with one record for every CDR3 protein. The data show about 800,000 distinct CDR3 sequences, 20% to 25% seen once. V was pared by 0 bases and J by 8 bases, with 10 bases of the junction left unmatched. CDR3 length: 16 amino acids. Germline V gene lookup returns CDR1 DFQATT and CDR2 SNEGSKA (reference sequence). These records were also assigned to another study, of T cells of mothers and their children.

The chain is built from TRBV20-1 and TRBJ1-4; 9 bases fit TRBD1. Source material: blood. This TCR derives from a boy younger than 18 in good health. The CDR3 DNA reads TGCAGTGCTAGAGATCTGGGACAGGGTGTTCTAGAAAAACTGTTTTTT. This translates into CSARDLGQGVLEKLFF.